This T cell receptor (beta chain) was sequenced for a study of T cell changes during pregnancy in multiple sclerosis. TCRdb keeps only in-frame clones here, not all; method: immunoSEQ multiplex PCR. This table holds over 45,000 clones, approximately 90% found once. This CDR3 spans 13 amino acids. CDR1 is PRHDT and CDR2 is FYEKMQ in the germline V gene (reference sequence). V dropped 8 bases and J dropped 7; count of bases not matched to a gene: 10. V gene TRBV13 combines with J gene TRBJ2-5, with 7 positions matching TRBD2. The specimen was peripheral blood, collected in the third trimester of pregnancy. The receptor was isolated from a female donor in good health, enrolled as a control in a pregnancy study. In DNA, the CDR3 is TGTGCCAGCGGTAGGACGGGGGGTCGGACCCAGTACTTC. Protein product: CASGRTGGRTQYF.